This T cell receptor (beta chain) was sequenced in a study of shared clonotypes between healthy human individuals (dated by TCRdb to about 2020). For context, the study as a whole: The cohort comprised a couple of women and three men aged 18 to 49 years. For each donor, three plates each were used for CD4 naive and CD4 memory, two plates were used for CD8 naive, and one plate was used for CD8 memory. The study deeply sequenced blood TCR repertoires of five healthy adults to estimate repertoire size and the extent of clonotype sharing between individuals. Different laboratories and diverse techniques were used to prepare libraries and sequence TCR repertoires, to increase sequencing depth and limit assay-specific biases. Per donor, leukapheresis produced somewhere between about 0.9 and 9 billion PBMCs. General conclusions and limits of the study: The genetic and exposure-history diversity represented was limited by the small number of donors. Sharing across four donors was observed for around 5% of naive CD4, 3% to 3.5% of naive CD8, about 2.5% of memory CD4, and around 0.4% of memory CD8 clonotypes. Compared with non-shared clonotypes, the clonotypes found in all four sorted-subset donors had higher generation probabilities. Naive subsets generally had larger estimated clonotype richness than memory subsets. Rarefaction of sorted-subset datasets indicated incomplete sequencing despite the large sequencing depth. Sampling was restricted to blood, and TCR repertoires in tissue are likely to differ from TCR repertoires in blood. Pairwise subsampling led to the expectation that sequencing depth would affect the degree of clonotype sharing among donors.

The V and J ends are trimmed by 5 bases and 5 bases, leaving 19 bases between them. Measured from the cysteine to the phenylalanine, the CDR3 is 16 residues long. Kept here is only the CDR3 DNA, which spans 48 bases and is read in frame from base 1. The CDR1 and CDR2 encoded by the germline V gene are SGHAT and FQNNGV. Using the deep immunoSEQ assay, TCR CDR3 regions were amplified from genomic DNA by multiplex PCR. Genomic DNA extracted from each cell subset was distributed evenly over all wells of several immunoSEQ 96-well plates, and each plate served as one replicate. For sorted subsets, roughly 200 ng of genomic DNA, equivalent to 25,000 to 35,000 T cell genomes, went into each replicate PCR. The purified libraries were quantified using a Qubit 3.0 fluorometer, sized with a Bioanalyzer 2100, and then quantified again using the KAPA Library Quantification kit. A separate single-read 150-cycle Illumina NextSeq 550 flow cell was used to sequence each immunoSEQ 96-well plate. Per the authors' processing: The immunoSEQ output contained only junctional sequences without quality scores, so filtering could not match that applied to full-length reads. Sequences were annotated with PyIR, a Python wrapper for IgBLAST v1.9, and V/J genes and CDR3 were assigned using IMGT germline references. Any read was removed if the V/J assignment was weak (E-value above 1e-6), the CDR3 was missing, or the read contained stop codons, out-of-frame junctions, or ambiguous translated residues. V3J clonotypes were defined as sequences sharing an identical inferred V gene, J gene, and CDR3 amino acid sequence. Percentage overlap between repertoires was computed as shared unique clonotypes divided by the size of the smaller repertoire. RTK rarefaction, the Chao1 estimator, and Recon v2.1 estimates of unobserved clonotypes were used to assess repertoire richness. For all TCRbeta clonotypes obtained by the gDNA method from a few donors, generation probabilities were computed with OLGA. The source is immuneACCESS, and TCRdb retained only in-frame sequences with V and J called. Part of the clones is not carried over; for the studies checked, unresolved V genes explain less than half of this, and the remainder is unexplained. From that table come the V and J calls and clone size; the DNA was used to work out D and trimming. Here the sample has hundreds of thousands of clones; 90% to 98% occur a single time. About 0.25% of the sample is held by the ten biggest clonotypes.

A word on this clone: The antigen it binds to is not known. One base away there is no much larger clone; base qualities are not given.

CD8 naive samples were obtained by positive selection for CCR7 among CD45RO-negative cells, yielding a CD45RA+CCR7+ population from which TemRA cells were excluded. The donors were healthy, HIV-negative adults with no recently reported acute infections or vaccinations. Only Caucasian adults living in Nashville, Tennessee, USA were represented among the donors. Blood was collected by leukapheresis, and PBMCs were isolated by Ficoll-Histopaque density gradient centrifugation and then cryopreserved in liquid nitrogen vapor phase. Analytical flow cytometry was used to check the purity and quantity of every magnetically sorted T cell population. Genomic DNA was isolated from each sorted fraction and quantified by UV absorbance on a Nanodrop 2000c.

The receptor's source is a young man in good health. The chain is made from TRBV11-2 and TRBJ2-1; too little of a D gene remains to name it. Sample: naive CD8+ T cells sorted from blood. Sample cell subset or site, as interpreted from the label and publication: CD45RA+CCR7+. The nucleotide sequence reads TGTGCCAGCAGCGCCGGACGATCCCCTCCCAACAATGAGCAGTTCTTC. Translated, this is CASSAGRSPPNNEQFF.